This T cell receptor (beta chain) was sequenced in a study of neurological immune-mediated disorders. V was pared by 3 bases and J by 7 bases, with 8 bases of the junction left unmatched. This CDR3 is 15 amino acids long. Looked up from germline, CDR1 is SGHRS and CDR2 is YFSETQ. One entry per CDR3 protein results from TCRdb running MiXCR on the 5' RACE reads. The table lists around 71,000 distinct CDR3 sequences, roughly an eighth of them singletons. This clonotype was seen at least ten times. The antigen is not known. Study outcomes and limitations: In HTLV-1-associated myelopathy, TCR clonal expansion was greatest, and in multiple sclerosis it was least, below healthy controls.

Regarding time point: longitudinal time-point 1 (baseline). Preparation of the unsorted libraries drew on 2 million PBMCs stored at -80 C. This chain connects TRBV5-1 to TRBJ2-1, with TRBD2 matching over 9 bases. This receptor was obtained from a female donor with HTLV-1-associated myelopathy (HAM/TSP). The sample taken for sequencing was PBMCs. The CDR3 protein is CASSSTLAGRNEQFF. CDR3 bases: TGCGCCAGCAGCTCTACTCTAGCGGGGAGGAATGAGCAGTTCTTC.